The subject of this entry is one T cell receptor (beta chain). The data belong to a study of blood T cell repertoires in COVID-19. On the study more broadly: Italy, Spain and the United States were the sources of the convalescent and acute COVID-19 samples. PBMCs, B-cell-depleted T cells, or T cells provided the cDNA or gDNA that made up the material.

Authors' methods: Reference gene primer amplification gave estimated nucleated cell counts. Assay: immunoSEQ multiplex PCR; the TCRdb copy retains only in-frame clones and omits some. The D gene and trimming were derived from the DNA, and the V and J assignments and clone size from that table. The sample has under 200,000 clones, approximately 87% seen once; the top ten hold roughly 9.7%. The CDR3 has 13 residues. Trimming took 9 bases from V and 5 from J; bases not matched to a gene: 7. Germline values: CDR1 KGHDR, CDR2 SFDVKD. Those enrolled in Seattle joined during active infection and were followed longitudinally afterward.

The chain joins TRBV24-1 to TRBJ1-1; 8 positions match TRBD1. What was sequenced was peripheral blood. The origin of this receptor is a woman aged 55 to 70 with COVID-19, enrolled during active disease. CDR3 in amino acids: CATGQGGGTEAFF. The DNA of the CDR3 is TGTGCCACCGGACAGGGAGGAGGAACTGAAGCTTTCTTT.